These 30 T cell receptor beta chains originate from one sample sequenced in a study of identical twins. MiXCR, applied by TCRdb to the 5' RACE reads, yields one record per CDR3 protein. The sample yields around 370,000 distinct CDR3 sequences, roughly 9% seen once. Sequencing used naive T cells sorted from blood. The receptors were sampled from a woman aged 50 to 65 in good health.

This clonotype has ten or more counts. The chain links TRBV5-1 to TRBJ2-7; D gene uncertain. V was clipped by 3 bases and J by 2 bases, with 12 bases between them. The germline V gene has CDR1 SGHRS and CDR2 YFSETQ. The CDR3 has 14 residues. CDR3 coding DNA: TGCGCCAGCAGCTCCGACGTGTATGCCTACGAGCAGTACTTC. As protein: CASSSDVYAYEQYF.

This clonotype was counted between two and nine times. This chain uses TRBV15 with TRBJ2-7, with 10 nucleotides matching TRBD2. V lost 0 bases and J lost 0; bases outside the gene matches: 11. The germline V gene has CDR1 LNHNV and CDR2 YYDKDF (reference sequence). This CDR3 contains 19 residues. The CDR3 bases are TGTGCCACCAGCAGAGACCCCCAGCTAGCGGGAGCCCACTCCTACGAGCAGTACTTC. Its protein product is CATSRDPQLAGAHSYEQYF.

This clonotype appeared a few times. The J gene is TRBJ2-5, the V gene TRBV27; D assignment may be TRBD1 or TRBD2 (5 bases each). Per the germline V gene, CDR1 is MNHEY and CDR2 is SMNVEV (reference sequence). The CDR3 is made up of 13 amino acids. Trimming cost V 2 bases and J 3 bases, with 7 bases left between them. The CDR3 nucleotides are TGTGCCAGCAGTTTACTGGGGGAAGAGACCCAGTACTTC. Translated, it gives CASSLLGEETQYF.

This clonotype was found many times. The chain uses TRBV9 and TRBJ1-1; D remains unclear. Deletions cut 0 bases from V and 3 bases from J, with 6 bases between. Germline V lookup: CDR1 SGDLS, CDR2 YYNGEE. CDR3 size: 13 residues. The CDR3 region is CASSVVLDTEAFF. For the CDR3, the DNA is TGTGCCAGCAGCGTAGTCCTGGACACTGAAGCTTTCTTT.

The sample holds a few counts of this clonotype. The chain couples TRBV5-6 to TRBJ2-3; 10 positions agree with TRBD2. After removal of 4 bases from V and 0 bases from J, the junction contained 5 bases not matched to a gene. Germline values: CDR1 SGHDT, CDR2 YYEEEE. The CDR3 sequence is 16 residues long. Written as DNA, the CDR3 is TGTGCCAGCAGCGCGGGACTAGCGATTAGCACAGATACGCAGTATTTT. As protein: CASSAGLAISTDTQYF. Drawing the rest from reference TRBV5-6 and TRBJ2-3, the complete variable domain is DAGVTQSPTHLIKTRGQQVTLRCSPKSGHDTVSWYQQALGQGPQFIFQYYEEEERQRGNFPDRFSGHQFPNYSSELNVNALLLGDSALYLCASSAGLAISTDTQYFGPGTRLTVL.

This clonotype was observed once. The V and J genes are TRBV7-2 and TRBJ2-2, with D uncertain. The V gene's germline CDR1 is SGHTA and CDR2 FQGNSA. Trimming took off 4 bases at V and 3 bases at J, with 9 bases between the two ends. The CDR3 extends over 14 amino acids. The DNA for the CDR3 is TGTGCCAGCAGCTCCTTAGACCACACCGGGGAGCTGTTTTTT. It is translated as CASSSLDHTGELFF. The complete variable domain, with remaining parts taken from reference TRBV7-2 and TRBJ2-2, reads GAGVSQSPSNKVTEKGKDVELRCDPISGHTALYWYRQSLGQGLEFLIYFQGNSAPDKSGLPSDRFSAERTGGSVSTLTIQRTQQEDSAVYLCASSSLDHTGELFFGEGSRLTVL.

V gene TRBV7-2 combines with J gene TRBJ1-1, with a possible D match to TRBD1 (5 bases). The CDR3 has 16 residues. The V gene's germline CDR1 is SGHTA and CDR2 FQGNSA. V dropped 4 bases and J dropped 1 base, with 16 bases sitting between them. This CDR3 is CASSSYATDGNTEAFF. Written as DNA, the CDR3 is TGTGCCAGCAGCTCATACGCGACAGATGGGAACACTGAAGCTTTCTTT.

The sample holds a few counts of this clonotype. V and J are TRBV11-2 and TRBJ2-1; D perhaps matches TRBD2 (5 bases). The V and J ends lost 2 bases and 11 bases respectively, with 10 bases between them. This CDR3 has 12 amino acids. Looked up from germline, CDR1 is SGHAT and CDR2 is FQNNGV. In DNA, the CDR3 is TGTGCCAGCAGCTTATTCCGGACTCAGCAGTTCTTC. It encodes CASSLFRTQQFF.

In its sample, this clonotype was seen a few times. The genes are TRBV2 and TRBJ2-6; 14 bases agree with TRBD2. V was clipped by 0 bases and J by 1 base; unmatched bases: 5. Looked up from germline, CDR1 is SNHLY and CDR2 is FYNNEI. The CDR3 runs 20 residues. For the CDR3, the DNA is TGTGCCAGCAGTGAAGCCGGACTAGCGGGGGGTTTTTCTGGGGCCAACGTCCTGACTTTC. This codes for CASSEAGLAGGFSGANVLTF.

This clonotype was seen many times. This chain uses TRBV20-1 with TRBJ2-5, with D maybe TRBD2 (6 bases). This CDR3 is built from 14 residues. Germline V gives CDR1 DFQATT, CDR2 SNEGSKA (reference sequence). Trimming took 1 base from V and 5 from J, leaving 14 bases between them. The CDR3 DNA reads TGCAGTGCTAGAGGGGGGGTCCTTATGGAGACCCAGTACTTC. It encodes CSARGGVLMETQYF.

In its sample, this clonotype was seen a few times. J is TRBJ2-3 and V is TRBV7-2; possibly TRBD2 for D (5 bases). Trimming took off 2 bases at V and 8 bases at J, with 14 bases between the two ends. This CDR3 region has 14 residues. CDR1 SGHTA and CDR2 FQGNSA come from the germline V gene. The CDR3 loop is CASSLRLADGTQYF. Here the CDR3 DNA reads TGTGCCAGCAGCTTACGGCTAGCTGACGGTACGCAGTATTTT. The full variable domain, rest sourced from reference TRBV7-2 and TRBJ2-3, is GAGVSQSPSNKVTEKGKDVELRCDPISGHTALYWYRQSLGQGLEFLIYFQGNSAPDKSGLPSDRFSAERTGGSVSTLTIQRTQQEDSAVYLCASSLRLADGTQYFGPGTRLTVL.

This clonotype was observed a handful of times. The chain combines TRBV12-3 or TRBV12-4 with TRBJ1-5; possible D gene TRBD1, 6 bases. The length of the CDR3 is 17 residues. V lost 0 bases, J lost 6 bases, and 18 bases lay in between. CDR3 region: CASSLALSQGISQPQHF. The DNA of the CDR3 is TGTGCCAGCAGTTTAGCTCTGAGTCAGGGGATCAGTCAGCCCCAGCATTTT.

This clonotype was found many times. The J gene is TRBJ2-1, the V gene TRBV3-1; 10 bases are shared with TRBD2. Trimming cost V 6 bases and J 8 bases; bases outside gene matches: 10. Germline assignment: CDR1 LGHDT and CDR2 YNNKEL (reference sequence). This CDR3 is 15 amino acids long. CDR3 coding DNA: TGTGCCAGCAGGCGGACTAGCGGACTTAAGGATGAGCAGTTCTTC. It codes for CASRRTSGLKDEQFF.

The chain employs TRBV5-5 and TRBJ1-3; 7 bases line up with TRBD1. The junction had 7 bases not matched to a gene; V was cut back by 0 bases and J by 4 bases. Germline V lookup: CDR1 SGHKS, CDR2 YYEKEE (reference sequence). This CDR3 region has 16 residues. CDR3 sequence (DNA): TGTGCCAGCAGCTTGGGACTGACAGGGAGGGGAAACACCATATATTTT. Amino acids: CASSLGLTGRGNTIYF. The entire variable domain, with the rest obtained from reference TRBV5-5 and TRBJ1-3, is as follows: DAGVTQSPTHLIKTRGQQVTLRCSPISGHKSVSWYQQVLGQGPQFIFQYYEKEERGRGNFPDRFSARQFPNYSSELNVNALLLGDSALYLCASSLGLTGRGNTIYFGEGSWLTVV.

This clonotype was recorded a few times. The gene calls are TRBV5-4 and TRBJ2-7; possibly TRBD2 for D (5 bases). The CDR3 length is 13 residues. Germline CDR1 is SGHNT and CDR2 is YYREEE (reference sequence). The V and J ends lost 4 bases and 3 bases respectively, with 11 bases between them. CDR3 protein: CASSANAGYEQYV. The CDR3 DNA follows: TGTGCCAGCAGCGCGAATGCGGGCTACGAGCAGTACGTC.

The chain's CDR3 is CASSLFTNEQFF. CDR3 DNA sequence: TGTGCCAGCAGCTTATTTACCAATGAGCAGTTCTTC. This chain links TRBV7-2 with TRBJ2-1; D is unresolved. Between the trimmed V and J ends, which lost 2 bases and 6 bases, there was a span of 5 bases. The CDR3 sequence is 12 residues long. Germline assignment: CDR1 SGHTA and CDR2 FQGNSA.

This clonotype was recorded at least ten times. The gene calls are TRBV7-9 and TRBJ2-5; D unclear. CDR3 size: 10 residues. The V end was cut by 6 bases, the J end by 4 bases, with 3 bases between. CDR1 and CDR2 (germline): SEHNR, FQNEAQ (reference sequence). CDR3 nucleotides: TGTGCCAGCAGTCTAGAGACCCAGTACTTC. Its protein product is CASSLETQYF.

This clonotype was detected many times. The chain couples TRBV29-1 to TRBJ2-5; D remains unclear. The CDR3 runs to 10 residues. CDR1 is SQVTM, CDR2 ANQGSEA, per germline. The V and J ends lost 7 bases and 5 bases respectively, with 8 bases between them. The CDR3 is CSGSEETQYF. In DNA form, the CDR3 reads TGCAGCGGCTCGGAGGAGACCCAGTACTTC.

This clonotype has more than one count but fewer than ten. The chain carries TRBV29-1 and TRBJ2-1; a possible D gene is TRBD2 (5 bases). There are 15 residues in the CDR3. Trimming removed 3 bases at V and 1 base at J, with 13 bases between. CDR1 is SQVTM, CDR2 ANQGSEA, per germline. The CDR3 bases are TGCAGCGTTGAGGCGGGCCCGGGTTCCTACAATGAGCAGTTCTTC. It translates to CSVEAGPGSYNEQFF.

The rearrangement joins TRBV11-3 to TRBJ2-3, with 11 bases fitting TRBD1. The J segment lost 5 bases and the V segment lost 8 bases, leaving 6 bases of the junction unmatched. This CDR3 is 14 amino acids long. Looked up from germline, CDR1 is SGHNT and CDR2 is YENEEA. CDR3 sequence reads: CASRRTGGQDTQYF. In nucleotides, the CDR3 is TGTGCCAGCCGTAGGACAGGGGGCCAAGATACGCAGTATTTT.

This clonotype was observed many times. The genes are TRBV12-3 or TRBV12-4 and TRBJ2-7; D not resolved. This CDR3 region has 16 residues. V was shortened by 6 bases and J by 4 bases, with 22 bases between the two germline ends. DNA for the CDR3: TGTGCCAGCAGCCGAAATTCGGTGGTCGGAATATACGAGCAGTACTTC. Translated: CASSRNSVVGIYEQYF.

The gene calls are TRBV24-1 and TRBJ1-2, with D maybe TRBD1 (6 bases). Per the germline V gene, CDR1 is KGHDR and CDR2 is SFDVKD. The CDR3 has 15 residues. The V end was cut by 7 bases, the J end by 2 bases, with 16 bases between. Here the CDR3 DNA reads TGTGCCACCAGGCCCACGAAGGGGGACAACTATGGCTACACCTTC. Residues: CATRPTKGDNYGYTF.

The V gene is TRBV11-2, the J gene TRBJ1-1; D is uncertain. Germline assignment: CDR1 SGHAT and CDR2 FQNNGV. CDR3 length equals 12 residues. Between the trimmed V and J ends, which lost 6 bases and 6 bases, there was a span of 11 bases. CDR3 nucleotides: TGTGCCAGCAGGGCCCTTGGTGCTGAAGCTTTCTTT. Residues: CASRALGAEAFF.

This clonotype was found a few times. The chain carries TRBV5-1 and TRBJ2-7; 10 bases are a match to TRBD1. The CDR3 runs to 14 residues. The ends lost 4 bases at V and 2 bases at J; junction bases unmatched: 3. Germline values: CDR1 SGHRS, CDR2 YFSETQ. In DNA, the CDR3 is TGCGCCAGCAGCATAGGACAGGGGGCCTACGAGCAGTACTTC. Its translation is CASSIGQGAYEQYF. Variable domain in full (rest from reference TRBV5-1 and TRBJ2-7): KAGVTQTPRYLIKTRGQQVTLSCSPISGHRSVSWYQQTPGQGLQFLFEYFSETQRNKGNFPGRFSGRQFSNSRSEMNVSTLELGDSALYLCASSIGQGAYEQYFGPGTRLTVT.

The chain links TRBV29-1 to TRBJ1-1; 8 bases agree with TRBD1. The germline V gene encodes CDR1 SQVTM and CDR2 ANQGSEA. CDR3 length equals 13 residues. With V trimmed by 6 bases and J by 0 bases, 3 bases remained unmatched. CDR3 sequence: CSVSQGVNTEAFF. The CDR3 coding sequence is TGCAGCGTCTCACAGGGGGTGAACACTGAAGCTTTCTTT.

This clonotype was recorded a few times. The V gene is TRBV5-5, the J gene TRBJ1-1; D is uncertain. CDR3 length equals 14 residues. CDR1 and CDR2 (germline): SGHKS, YYEKEE (reference sequence). Trimming pared 0 bases from V and 5 bases from J, leaving 11 bases between. The CDR3 nucleotides are TGTGCCAGCAGCTTGGCCCAGGAATGGACTGAAGCTTTCTTT. Protein: CASSLAQEWTEAFF.

This chain's CDR3 is CASSIGGNHEQFF. The CDR3 DNA reads TGTGCCAGTAGTATAGGAGGGAACCATGAGCAGTTCTTC. The chain is built from TRBV19 and TRBJ2-1, with a possible D match to TRBD2 (5 bases). The CDR3 contains 13 residues. V dropped 1 base and J dropped 8 bases, with 9 bases sitting between them. Germline V gene sequence: CDR1 LNHDA, CDR2 SQIVND (reference sequence).

The chain is built from TRBV20-1 and TRBJ2-1, with 12 bases lining up with TRBD2. CDR1 and CDR2 (germline): DFQATT, SNEGSKA (reference sequence). The junction had 3 bases not matched to a gene; V was cut back by 6 bases and J by 6 bases. CDR3 length: 13 residues. The CDR3 protein is CSAASGRGNEQFF. The CDR3 bases are TGCAGTGCGGCTAGCGGGAGGGGCAATGAGCAGTTCTTC.

Ten or more counts support this clonotype. This chain connects TRBV5-1 to TRBJ2-1; 7 bases match TRBD2. The CDR3 has 14 amino acids. Germline V gene sequence: CDR1 SGHRS, CDR2 YFSETQ. With V trimmed by 4 bases and J by 0 bases, 1 base remained unmatched. CDR3: CASSSGDSYNEQFF. The CDR3 bases are TGCGCCAGCAGCAGCGGGGACTCCTACAATGAGCAGTTCTTC.

This clonotype was seen repeatedly, ten times or more. The genes are TRBV5-1 and TRBJ2-1; 12 bases line up with TRBD2. Unmatched junction bases numbered 10, after V lost 4 bases and J lost 5 bases. CDR1 is SGHRS, CDR2 YFSETQ, per germline. The CDR3 has 17 residues. In DNA form, the CDR3 reads TGCGCCAGCAGCCCAAGGCGGACTAGCGGGAAGAACAATGAGCAGTTCTTC. Translating it yields CASSPRRTSGKNNEQFF.